This TCR beta chain was captured by sequencing in a study of type 1 regulatory T cells. About the study: T-allo10 is an in vitro-generated, Tr1-enriched CD4 T cell product specific for alloantigen.

This clonotype was detected a few times. Each CDR3 protein is one row after TCRdb ran MiXCR on the reads. Of 80,000 to 100,000 distinct CDR3 sequences in the sample, 31% are singletons; the top ten hold 2% to 2.5%. This CDR3 contains 14 residues. Germline CDR1 reads KGHDR; CDR2 reads SFDVKD. V was shortened by 3 bases and J by 1 base, with 6 bases between the two germline ends. The sequenced sample consisted of CD4+ T cells, either the whole sample or a sorted fraction (not recorded which). The gene calls are TRBV24-1 and TRBJ2-1, with D perhaps matching TRBD2 (5 bases). The receptor was isolated from a human donor in good health. As DNA, the CDR3 is TGTGCCACCAGTGATGAGCGGTCCTACAATGAGCAGTTCTTC. Amino acids: CATSDERSYNEQFF.